The clone carrying this T cell receptor (beta chain) was found a few times. Its target is not known. This specimen comes from a study of tumor-infiltrating lymphocytes in localized non-small cell lung cancer. Overall study context: Resected tumor was paired with non-adjacent uninvolved lung from the same patient.

Sequencing was performed with immunoSEQ multiplex PCR; in TCRdb, only in-frame clones are kept and a portion is missing. The repertoire consists of more than 7,000 clones, with roughly two thirds occurring once and the leading ten covering 9.4%. Trimming removed 4 bases at V and 1 base at J, with 7 bases between. Germline V lookup: CDR1 SGDLS, CDR2 YYNGEE. CDR3 length: 13 residues. Study results and limitations: No T-cell fraction difference was seen between IM1 and IM2 tumors.

The specimen was uninvolved lung tissue not adjacent to the tumor. The receptor was derived from a human donor with non-small cell lung cancer. The chain has TRBV9 and TRBJ2-3; perhaps TRBD2 as D (6 bases). CDR3 in DNA: TGTGCCAGCAGCCGGGAGCGCACAGATACGCAGTATTTT. Translation gives CASSRERTDTQYF. The variable domain in full, completed from reference TRBV9 and TRBJ2-3, reads DSGVTQTPKHLITATGQRVTLRCSPRSGDLSVYWYQQSLDQGLQFLIQYYNGEERAKGNILERFSAQQFPDLHSELNLSSLELGDSALYFCASSRERTDTQYFGPGTRLTVL.